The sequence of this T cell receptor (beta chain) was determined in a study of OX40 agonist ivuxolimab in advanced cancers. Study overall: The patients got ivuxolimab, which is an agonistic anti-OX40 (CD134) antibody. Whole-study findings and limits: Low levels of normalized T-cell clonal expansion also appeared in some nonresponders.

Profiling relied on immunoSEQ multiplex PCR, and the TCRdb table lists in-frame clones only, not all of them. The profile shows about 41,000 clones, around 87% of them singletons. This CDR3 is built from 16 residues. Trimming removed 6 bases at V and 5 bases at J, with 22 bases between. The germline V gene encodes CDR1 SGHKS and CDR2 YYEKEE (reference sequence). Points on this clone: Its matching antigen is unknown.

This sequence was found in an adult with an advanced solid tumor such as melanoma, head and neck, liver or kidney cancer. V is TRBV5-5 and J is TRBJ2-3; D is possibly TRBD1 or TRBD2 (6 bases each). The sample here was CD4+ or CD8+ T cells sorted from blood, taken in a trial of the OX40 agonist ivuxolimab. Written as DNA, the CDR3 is TGTGCCAGCATGGAGGAAGGGGGGAGTCGGGGAGATACGCAGTATTTT. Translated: CASMEEGGSRGDTQYF. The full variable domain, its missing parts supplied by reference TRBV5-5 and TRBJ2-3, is DAGVTQSPTHLIKTRGQQVTLRCSPISGHKSVSWYQQVLGQGPQFIFQYYEKEERGRGNFPDRFSARQFPNYSSELNVNALLLGDSALYLCASMEEGGSRGDTQYFGPGTRLTVL.